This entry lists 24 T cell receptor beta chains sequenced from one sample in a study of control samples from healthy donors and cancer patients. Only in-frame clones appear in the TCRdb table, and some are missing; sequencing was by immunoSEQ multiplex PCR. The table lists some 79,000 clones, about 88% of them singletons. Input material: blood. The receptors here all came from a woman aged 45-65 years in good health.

The CDR3, as DNA: TGTGCCACCAGTGACCAGGGCTCCTACGAGCAGTACTTC. Amino acids: CATSDQGSYEQYF. V usage is TRBV24-1 and J usage is TRBJ2-7, with TRBD1 as a possible D gene (5 bases). Germline V gives CDR1 KGHDR, CDR2 SFDVKD. There are 13 residues in the CDR3. V lost 4 bases and J lost 0, with 6 bases in between.

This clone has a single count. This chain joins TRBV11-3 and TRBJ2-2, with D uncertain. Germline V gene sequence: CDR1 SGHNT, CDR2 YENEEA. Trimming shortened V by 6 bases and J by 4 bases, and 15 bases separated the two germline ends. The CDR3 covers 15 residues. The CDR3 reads CASSRMQGGTGELFF. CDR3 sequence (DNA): TGTGCCAGCAGTCGCATGCAAGGTGGCACCGGGGAGCTGTTTTTT.

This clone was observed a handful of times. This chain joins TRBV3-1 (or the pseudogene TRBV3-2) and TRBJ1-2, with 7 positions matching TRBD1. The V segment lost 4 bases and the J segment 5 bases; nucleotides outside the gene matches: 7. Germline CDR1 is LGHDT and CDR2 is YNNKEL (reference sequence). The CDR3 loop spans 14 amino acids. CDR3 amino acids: CASSLGQGGYGYTF. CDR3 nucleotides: TGTGCCAGCAGCCTTGGTCAGGGGGGGTATGGCTACACCTTC.

The DNA of the CDR3 is TGTGCCAGCAGCCCCCCCTCCATTCGCCGGGCCTACGAGCAGTACTTC. This translates into CASSPPSIRRAYEQYF. The chain employs TRBV7-9 and TRBJ2-7; no clear D. Germline CDR1 and CDR2: SEHNR and FQNEAQ (reference sequence). The V and J ends lost 5 bases and 2 bases respectively, with 19 bases between them. The CDR3 totals 16 residues.

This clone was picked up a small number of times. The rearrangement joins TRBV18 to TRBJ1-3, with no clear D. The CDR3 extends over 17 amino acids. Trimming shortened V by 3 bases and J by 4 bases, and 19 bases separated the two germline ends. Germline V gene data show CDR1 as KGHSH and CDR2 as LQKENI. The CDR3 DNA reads TGTGCCAGCTCACCCTACGGTGAATCAACTTTCGGAAACACCATATATTTT. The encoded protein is CASSPYGESTFGNTIYF.

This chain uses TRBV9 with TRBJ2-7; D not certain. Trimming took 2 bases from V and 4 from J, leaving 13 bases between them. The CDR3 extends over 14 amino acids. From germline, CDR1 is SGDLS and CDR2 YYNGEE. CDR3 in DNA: TGTGCCAGCAGCGTTGGTGGAACCGGGTACGAGCAGTACTTC. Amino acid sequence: CASSVGGTGYEQYF.

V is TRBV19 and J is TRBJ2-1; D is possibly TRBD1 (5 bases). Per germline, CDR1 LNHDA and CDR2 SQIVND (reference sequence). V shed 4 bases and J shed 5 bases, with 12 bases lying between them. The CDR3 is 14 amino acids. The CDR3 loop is CASSNWGGNNEQFF. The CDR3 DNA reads TGTGCCAGTAGTAATTGGGGCGGTAACAATGAGCAGTTCTTC.

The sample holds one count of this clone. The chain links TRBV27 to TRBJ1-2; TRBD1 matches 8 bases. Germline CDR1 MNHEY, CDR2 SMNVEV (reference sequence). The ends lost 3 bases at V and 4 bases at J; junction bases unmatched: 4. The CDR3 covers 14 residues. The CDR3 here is CASSFSDRVYGYTF. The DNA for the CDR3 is TGTGCCAGCAGTTTCTCGGACAGGGTCTATGGCTACACCTTC.

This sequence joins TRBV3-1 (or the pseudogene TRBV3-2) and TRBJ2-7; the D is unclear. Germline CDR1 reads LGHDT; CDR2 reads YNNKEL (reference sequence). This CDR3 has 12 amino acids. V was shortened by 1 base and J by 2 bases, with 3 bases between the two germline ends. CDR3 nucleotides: TGTGCCAGCAGCCAAGGCCCCTACGAGCAGTACTTC. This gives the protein CASSQGPYEQYF.

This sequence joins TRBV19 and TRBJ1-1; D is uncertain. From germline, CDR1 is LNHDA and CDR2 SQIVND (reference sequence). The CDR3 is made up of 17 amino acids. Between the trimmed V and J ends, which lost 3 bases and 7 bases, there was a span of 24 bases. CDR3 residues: CASSIYMRGRTSSEAFF. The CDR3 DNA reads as TGTGCCAGTAGTATTTACATGCGGGGTCGGACCTCGAGTGAAGCTTTCTTT.

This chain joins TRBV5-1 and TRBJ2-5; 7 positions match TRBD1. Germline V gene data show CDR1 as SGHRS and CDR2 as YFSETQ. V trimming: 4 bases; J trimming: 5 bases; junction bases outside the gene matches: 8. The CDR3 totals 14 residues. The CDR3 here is CASSRGQPTETQYF. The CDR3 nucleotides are TGCGCCAGCAGCCGGGGACAGCCTACGGAGACCCAGTACTTC.

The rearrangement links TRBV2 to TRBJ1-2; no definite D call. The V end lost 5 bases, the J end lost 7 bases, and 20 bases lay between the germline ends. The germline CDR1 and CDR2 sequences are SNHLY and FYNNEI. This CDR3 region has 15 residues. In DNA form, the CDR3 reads TGTGCCAGCAGTCGTTCGGGATTAGGGATCGGTGGCTACACCTTC. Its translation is CASSRSGLGIGGYTF.

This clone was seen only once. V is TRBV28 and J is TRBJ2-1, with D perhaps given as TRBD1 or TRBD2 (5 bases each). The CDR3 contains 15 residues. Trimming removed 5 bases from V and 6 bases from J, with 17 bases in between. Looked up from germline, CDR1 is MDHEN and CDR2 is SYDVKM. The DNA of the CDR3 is TGTGCCAGCAGTCCCTCCGGGGCGATCGGCAATGAGCAGTTCTTC. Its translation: CASSPSGAIGNEQFF.

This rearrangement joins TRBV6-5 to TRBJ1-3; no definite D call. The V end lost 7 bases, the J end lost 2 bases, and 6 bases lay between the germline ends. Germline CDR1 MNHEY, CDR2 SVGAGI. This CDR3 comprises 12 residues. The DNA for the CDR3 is TGTGCCAGCACCAGTGCTGGAAACACCATATATTTT. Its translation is CASTSAGNTIYF.

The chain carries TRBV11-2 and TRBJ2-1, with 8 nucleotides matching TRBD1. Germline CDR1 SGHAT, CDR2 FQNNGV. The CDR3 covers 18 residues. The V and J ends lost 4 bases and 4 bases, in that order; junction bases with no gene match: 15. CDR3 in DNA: TGTGCCAGCAGCTCCTGGGACAGGTCTATCTCCCCATACAATGAGCAGTTCTTC. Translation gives CASSSWDRSISPYNEQFF. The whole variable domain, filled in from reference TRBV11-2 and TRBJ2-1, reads EAGVAQSPRYKIIEKRQSVAFWCNPISGHATLYWYQQILGQGPKLLIQFQNNGVVDDSQLPKDRFSAERLKGVDSTLKIQPAKLEDSAVYLCASSSWDRSISPYNEQFFGPGTRLTVL.

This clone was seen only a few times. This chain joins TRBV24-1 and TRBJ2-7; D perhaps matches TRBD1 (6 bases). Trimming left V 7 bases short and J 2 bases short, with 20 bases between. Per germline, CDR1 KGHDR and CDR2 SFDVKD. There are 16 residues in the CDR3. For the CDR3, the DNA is TGTGCCACCAGCCCCTATGACAGGACTCATCCCTACGAGCAGTACTTC. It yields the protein CATSPYDRTHPYEQYF.

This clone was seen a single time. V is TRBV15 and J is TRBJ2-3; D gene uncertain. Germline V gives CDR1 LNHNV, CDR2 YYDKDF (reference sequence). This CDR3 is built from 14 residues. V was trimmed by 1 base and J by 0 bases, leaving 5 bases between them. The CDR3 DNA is TGTGCCACCAGCAGAGCTAAGAGCACAGATACGCAGTATTTT. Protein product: CATSRAKSTDTQYF. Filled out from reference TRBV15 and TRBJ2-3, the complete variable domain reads DAMVIQNPRYQVTQFGKPVTLSCSQTLNHNVMYWYQQKSSQAPKLLFHYYDKDFNNEADTPDNFQSRRPNTSFCFLDIRSPGLGDTAMYLCATSRAKSTDTQYFGPGTRLTVL.

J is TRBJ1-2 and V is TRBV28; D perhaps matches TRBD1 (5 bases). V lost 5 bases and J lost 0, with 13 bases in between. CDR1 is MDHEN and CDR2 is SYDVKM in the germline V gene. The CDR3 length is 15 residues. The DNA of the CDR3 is TGTGCCAGCAGTCCCCCACCGACAGCTAACTATGGCTACACCTTC. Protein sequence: CASSPPPTANYGYTF.

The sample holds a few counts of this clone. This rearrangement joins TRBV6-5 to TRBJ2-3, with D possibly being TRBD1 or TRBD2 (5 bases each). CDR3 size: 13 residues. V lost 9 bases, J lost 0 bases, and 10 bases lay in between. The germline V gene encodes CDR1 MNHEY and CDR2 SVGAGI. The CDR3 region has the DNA TGTGCCAGACCGGGGCTTAGCACAGATACGCAGTATTTT. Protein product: CARPGLSTDTQYF.

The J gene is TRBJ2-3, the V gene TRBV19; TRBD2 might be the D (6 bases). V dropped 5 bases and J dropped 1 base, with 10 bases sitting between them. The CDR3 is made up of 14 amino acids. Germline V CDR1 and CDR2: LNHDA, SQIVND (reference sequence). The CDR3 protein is CASSEGGGTDTQYF. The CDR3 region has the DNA TGTGCCAGTAGTGAAGGAGGGGGCACAGATACGCAGTATTTT. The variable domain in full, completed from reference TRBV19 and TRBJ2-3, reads DGGITQSPKYLFRKEGQNVTLSCEQNLNHDAMYWYRQDPGQGLRLIYYSQIVNDFQKGDIAEGYSVSREKKESFPLTVTSAQKNPTAFYLCASSEGGGTDTQYFGPGTRLTVL.

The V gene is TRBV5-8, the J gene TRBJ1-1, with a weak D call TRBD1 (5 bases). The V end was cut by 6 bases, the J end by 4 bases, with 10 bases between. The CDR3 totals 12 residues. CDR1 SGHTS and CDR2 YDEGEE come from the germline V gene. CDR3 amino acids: CASKRDGTEAFF. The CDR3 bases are TGTGCCAGCAAAAGGGACGGCACTGAAGCTTTCTTT.

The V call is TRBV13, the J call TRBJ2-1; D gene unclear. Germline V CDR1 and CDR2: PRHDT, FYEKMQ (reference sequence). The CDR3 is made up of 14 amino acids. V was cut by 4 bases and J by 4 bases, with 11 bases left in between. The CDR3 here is CASSSIDQYNEQFF. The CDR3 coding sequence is TGTGCCAGCAGCTCTATTGACCAATACAATGAGCAGTTCTTC.

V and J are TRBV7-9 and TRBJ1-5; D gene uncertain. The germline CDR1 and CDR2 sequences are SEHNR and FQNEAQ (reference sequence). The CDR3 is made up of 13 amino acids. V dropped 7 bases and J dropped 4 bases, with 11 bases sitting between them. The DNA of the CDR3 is TGTGCCAGCACCATGGACGGAAATCAGCCCCAGCATTTT. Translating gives CASTMDGNQPQHF.

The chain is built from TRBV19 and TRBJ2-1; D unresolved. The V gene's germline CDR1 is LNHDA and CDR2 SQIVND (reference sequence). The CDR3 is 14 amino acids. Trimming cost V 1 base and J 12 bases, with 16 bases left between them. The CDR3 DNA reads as TGTGCCAGTAGTATAGTAGGTACTCTTGCTGGGCAGTTCTTC. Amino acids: CASSIVGTLAGQFF.